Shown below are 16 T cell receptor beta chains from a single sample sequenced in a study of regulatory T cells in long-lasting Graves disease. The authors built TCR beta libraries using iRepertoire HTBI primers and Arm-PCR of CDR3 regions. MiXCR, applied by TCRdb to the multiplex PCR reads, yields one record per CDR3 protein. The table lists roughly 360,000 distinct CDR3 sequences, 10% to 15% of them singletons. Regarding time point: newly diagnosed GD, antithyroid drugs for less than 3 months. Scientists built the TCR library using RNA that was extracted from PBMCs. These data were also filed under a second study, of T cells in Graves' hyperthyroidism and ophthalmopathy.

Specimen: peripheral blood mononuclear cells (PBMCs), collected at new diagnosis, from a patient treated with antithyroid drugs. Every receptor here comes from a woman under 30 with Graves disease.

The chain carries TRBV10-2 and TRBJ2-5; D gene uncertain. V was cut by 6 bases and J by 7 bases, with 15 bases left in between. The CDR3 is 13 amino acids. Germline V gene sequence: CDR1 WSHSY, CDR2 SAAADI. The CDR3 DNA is TGCGCCAGCAGCCTTACCACGTTTGGGACCCAGTACTTC. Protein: CASSLTTFGTQYF.

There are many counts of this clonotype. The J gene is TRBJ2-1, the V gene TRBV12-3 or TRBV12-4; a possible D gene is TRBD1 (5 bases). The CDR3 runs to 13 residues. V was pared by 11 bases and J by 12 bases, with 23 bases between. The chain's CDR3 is CASGPPTSQGQFF. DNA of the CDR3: TGTGCCTCAGGACCACCAACTTCGCAGGGGCAGTTCTTC.

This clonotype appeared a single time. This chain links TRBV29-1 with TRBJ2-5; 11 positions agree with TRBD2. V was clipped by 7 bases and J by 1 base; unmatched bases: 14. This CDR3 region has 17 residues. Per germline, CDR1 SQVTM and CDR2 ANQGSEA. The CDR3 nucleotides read TGCAGCGCCAACAACCCACTAGCGGGGGTGCTCCAAGAGACCCAGTACTTC. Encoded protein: CSANNPLAGVLQETQYF. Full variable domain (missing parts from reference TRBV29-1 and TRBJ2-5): SAVISQKPSRDICQRGTSLTIQCQVDSQVTMMFWYRQQPGQSLTLIATANQGSEATYESGFVIDKFPISRPNLTFSTLTVSNMSPEDSSIYLCSANNPLAGVLQETQYFGPGTRLLVL.

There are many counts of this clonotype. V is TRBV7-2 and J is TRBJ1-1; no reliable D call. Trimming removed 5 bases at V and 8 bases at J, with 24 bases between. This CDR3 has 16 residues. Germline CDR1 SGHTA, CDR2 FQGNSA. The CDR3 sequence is CASSPDLEALPSEAFF. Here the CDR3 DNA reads TGTGCCAGCAGCCCCGATCTGGAGGCGCTCCCCTCAGAAGCTTTCTTT.

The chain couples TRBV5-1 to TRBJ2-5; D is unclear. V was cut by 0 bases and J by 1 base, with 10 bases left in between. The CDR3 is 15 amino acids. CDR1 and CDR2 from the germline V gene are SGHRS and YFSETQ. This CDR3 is CASSLAGRSQETQYF. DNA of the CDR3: TGCGCCAGCAGCTTGGCCGGCAGATCCCAAGAGACCCAGTACTTC. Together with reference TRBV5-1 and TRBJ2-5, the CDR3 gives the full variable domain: KAGVTQTPRYLIKTRGQQVTLSCSPISGHRSVSWYQQTPGQGLQFLFEYFSETQRNKGNFPGRFSGRQFSNSRSEMNVSTLELGDSALYLCASSLAGRSQETQYFGPGTRLLVL.

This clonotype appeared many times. This chain's CDR3 is CASASSSYNEQFF. The CDR3 DNA reads TGTGCCAGCGCCAGTAGCTCCTACAATGAGCAGTTCTTC. The chain couples TRBV7-2 to TRBJ2-1; D uncertain. The CDR3 totals 13 residues. V was pared by 8 bases and J by 0 bases, with 8 bases between. Germline assignment: CDR1 SGHTA and CDR2 FQGNSA. Looking up the rest from reference TRBV7-2 and TRBJ2-1 gives the full variable domain: GAGVSQSPSNKVTEKGKDVELRCDPISGHTALYWYRQSLGQGLEFLIYFQGNSAPDKSGLPSDRFSAERTGGSVSTLTIQRTQQEDSAVYLCASASSSYNEQFFGPGTRLTVL.

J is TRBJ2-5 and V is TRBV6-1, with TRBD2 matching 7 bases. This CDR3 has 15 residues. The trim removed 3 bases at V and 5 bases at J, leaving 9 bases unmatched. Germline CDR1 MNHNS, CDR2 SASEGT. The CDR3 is CASSDMTPGRETQYF. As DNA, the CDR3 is TGTGCCAGCAGTGACATGACCCCCGGGAGGGAGACCCAGTACTTC.

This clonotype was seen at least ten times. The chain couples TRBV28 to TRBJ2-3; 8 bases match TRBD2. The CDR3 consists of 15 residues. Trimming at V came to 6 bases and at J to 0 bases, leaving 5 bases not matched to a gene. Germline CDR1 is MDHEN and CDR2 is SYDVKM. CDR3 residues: CASRETGGSTDTQYF. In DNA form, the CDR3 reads TGTGCCAGCAGGGAAACGGGGGGGAGCACAGATACGCAGTATTTT.

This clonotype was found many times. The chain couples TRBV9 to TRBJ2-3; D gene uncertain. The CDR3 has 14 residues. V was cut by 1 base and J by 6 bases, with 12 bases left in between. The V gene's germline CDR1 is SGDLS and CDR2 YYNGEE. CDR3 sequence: CASSVPTRMDTQYF. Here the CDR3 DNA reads TGTGCCAGCAGCGTACCGACGAGGATGGATACGCAGTATTTT. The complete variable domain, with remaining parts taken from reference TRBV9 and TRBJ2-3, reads DSGVTQTPKHLITATGQRVTLRCSPRSGDLSVYWYQQSLDQGLQFLIQYYNGEERAKGNILERFSAQQFPDLHSELNLSSLELGDSALYFCASSVPTRMDTQYFGPGTRLTVL.

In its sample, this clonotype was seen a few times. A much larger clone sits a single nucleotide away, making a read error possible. The CDR3 DNA follows: TGTGCCAGCAGTTCAAGGGTAGGGGGAGCTTCCTATAATTCACCCCTCCACTTT. Translation gives CASSSRVGGASYNSPLHF. The chain joins TRBV12-3 or TRBV12-4 to TRBJ1-6; tentatively, D is TRBD1 (6 bases). Trimming took 4 bases from V and 1 from J, leaving 17 bases between them. The CDR3 loop spans 18 amino acids.

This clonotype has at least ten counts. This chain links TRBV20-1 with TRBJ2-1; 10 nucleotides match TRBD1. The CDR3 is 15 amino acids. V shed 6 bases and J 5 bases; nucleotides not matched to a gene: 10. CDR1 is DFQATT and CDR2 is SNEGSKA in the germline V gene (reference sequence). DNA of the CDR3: TGCAGTGCAGGACAGGGGGGGGGATATGACAATGAGCAGTTCTTC. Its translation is CSAGQGGGYDNEQFF.

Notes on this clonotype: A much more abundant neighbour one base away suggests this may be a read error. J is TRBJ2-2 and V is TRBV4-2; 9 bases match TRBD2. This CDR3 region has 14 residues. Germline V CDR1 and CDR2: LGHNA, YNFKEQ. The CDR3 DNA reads TGTGCCAGCAGCCACCCGGGACTAGCCGGGGAGCTGTCTTTT. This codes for CASSHPGLAGELSF.

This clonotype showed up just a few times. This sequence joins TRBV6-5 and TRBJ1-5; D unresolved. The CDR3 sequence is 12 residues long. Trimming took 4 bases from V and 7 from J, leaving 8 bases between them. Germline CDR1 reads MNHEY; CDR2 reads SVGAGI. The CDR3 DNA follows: TGTGCCAGCAGTTCGCTCGTACAGCCCCAGCATTTT. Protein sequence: CASSSLVQPQHF.

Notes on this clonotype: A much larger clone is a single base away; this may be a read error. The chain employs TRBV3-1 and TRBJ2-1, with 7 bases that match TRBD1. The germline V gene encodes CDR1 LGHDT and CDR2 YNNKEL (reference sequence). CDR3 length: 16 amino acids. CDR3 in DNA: TGTGTCAGCAGCCAAGGGACAGCGATATCCTACAATGAGCAGTTCTTC. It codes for CVSSQGTAISYNEQFF.

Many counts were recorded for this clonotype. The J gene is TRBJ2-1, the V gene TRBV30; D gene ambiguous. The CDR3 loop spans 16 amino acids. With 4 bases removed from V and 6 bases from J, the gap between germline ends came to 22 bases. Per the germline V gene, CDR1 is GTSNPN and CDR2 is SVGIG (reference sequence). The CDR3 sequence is CAWKVVGSPPGNEQFF. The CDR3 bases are TGTGCCTGGAAAGTGGTGGGCTCACCTCCCGGCAATGAGCAGTTCTTC.

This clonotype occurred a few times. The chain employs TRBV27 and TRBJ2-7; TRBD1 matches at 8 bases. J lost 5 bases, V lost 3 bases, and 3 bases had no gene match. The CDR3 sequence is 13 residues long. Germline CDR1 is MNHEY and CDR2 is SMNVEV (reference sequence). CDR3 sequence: CASSLSGGDEQYV. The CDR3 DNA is TGTGCCAGCAGTTTGTCAGGGGGCGACGAGCAGTACGTC.